This is a list of T cell receptor beta chains from one sample in a study of blood T cells in healthy people across ages. One entry per CDR3 protein, called by TCRdb with MiXCR from the 5' RACE reads. The sample holds about 940,000 distinct CDR3 sequences; roughly 52% are singletons and the top ten take 13%. Sequenced: blood. Every receptor here comes from a man between 25 and 39 years old in good health. CDR3s include the opening cysteine and the closing phenylalanine or tryptophan. D genes are given only for firm matches. Size is stated for part of the rows, as once, few or many counts, or as a class when the clone is expanded.

V gene	J gene	D gene	clone size	CDR3 protein	CDR3 DNA
TRBV29-1	TRBJ2-3	TRBD2	-	CSVELGESSGGHNTDTQYF	TGCAGCGTTGAATTGGGGGAGTCTAGCGGGGGTCACAACACAGATACGCAGTATTTT
TRBV12-3/TRBV12-4	TRBJ2-1	-	-	CASRDRSSAAQTFF	TGTGCCAGCAGAGACCGGAGCAGCGCGGCGCAAACGTTCTTC
TRBV12-3/TRBV12-4	TRBJ2-5	TRBD1	few	CASSLRDREKTQYF	TGTGCCAGCAGTTTAAGGGACAGGGAGAAGACCCAGTACTTC
TRBV5-1	TRBJ2-1	-	few	CASSLVGGLSDNEQFF	TGCGCCAGCAGCTTGGTCGGGGGGCTCAGCGACAATGAGCAGTTCTTC
TRBV3-1	TRBJ2-5	TRBD2	-	CASSQVAGGGAVETQYF	TGTGCCAGCAGCCAAGTGGCCGGCGGGGGGGCCGTAGAGACCCAGTACTTC
TRBV10-3	TRBJ1-6	TRBD1	-	CAISTGTALSPLHF	TGTGCCATCAGTACCGGGACAGCGCTTTCACCCCTCCACTTT
TRBV10-3	TRBJ2-5	-	-	CAIRPGPRWETQYF	TGTGCCATCAGACCGGGACCGAGATGGGAGACCCAGTACTTC
TRBV3-1	TRBJ2-1	-	-	CASSQDHPYNEQFF	TGTGCCAGCAGCCAAGATCATCCCTACAATGAGCAGTTCTTC
TRBV14	TRBJ2-7	-	-	CASSQEVEVYEQYF	TGTGCCAGCAGCCAAGAGGTGGAGGTCTACGAGCAGTACTTC
TRBV12-3/TRBV12-4	TRBJ1-6	-	few	CASSLEGGLGNSPLHF	TGTGCCAGCAGTTTAGAGGGGGGGCTGGGTAATTCACCCCTCCACTTT
TRBV9	TRBJ1-2	TRBD1	few	CASSASGTGVGYGYTF	TGTGCCAGCAGCGCCTCCGGGACAGGGGTCGGCTATGGCTACACCTTC
TRBV7-9	TRBJ1-4	-	few	CASSSRQDNEKLFF	TGTGCCAGCAGCTCCCGGCAGGATAATGAAAAACTGTTTTTT
TRBV13	TRBJ2-1	-	-	CASTVGASSYNEQFF	TGTGCCAGCACCGTCGGGGCAAGCTCCTACAATGAGCAGTTCTTC
TRBV5-1	TRBJ2-1	TRBD2	once	CASSLAVTSVNEQFF	TGCGCCAGCAGCTTGGCGGTGACTAGCGTCAATGAGCAGTTCTTC
TRBV5-6	TRBJ1-2	TRBD1	few	CASTGGQGGINTF	TGTGCCAGCACCGGAGGACAGGGAGGGATCAACACCTTC
TRBV12-3/TRBV12-4	TRBJ1-2	TRBD1	-	CASTSFGGGANGYTF	TGTGCCAGCACCAGTTTTGGAGGGGGCGCGAATGGCTACACCTTC
TRBV7-9	TRBJ1-1	-	-	CASSLEGEGTEAFF	TGTGCCAGCAGCTTAGAGGGGGAGGGGACTGAAGCTTTCTTT
TRBV24-1	TRBJ2-3	TRBD1	-	CATSDINRGQITDTQYF	TGTGCCACCAGTGACATAAACCGGGGACAGATCACAGATACGCAGTATTTT
TRBV12-3/TRBV12-4	TRBJ1-1	-	few	CASTQGRGNTEAFF	TGTGCCAGCACCCAGGGTCGGGGGAACACTGAAGCTTTCTTT
TRBV27	TRBJ2-1	-	-	CASIKPGLTSNEQFF	TGTGCCAGCATCAAGCCGGGACTTACCTCCAATGAGCAGTTCTTC
TRBV21-1	TRBJ1-1	-	-	CASSTIRGNTEAFF	TGTGCCAGCAGCACTATAAGGGGGAACACTGAAGCTTTCTTT
TRBV5-1	TRBJ2-1	-	once	CASSSGDLNNEQFF	TGCGCCAGCAGCTCCGGGGACTTAAACAATGAGCAGTTCTTC
TRBV9	TRBJ2-2	-	-	CASSVVTTTNTGELFF	TGTGCCAGCAGCGTAGTGACTACCACGAACACCGGGGAGCTGTTTTTT
TRBV5-1	TRBJ2-3	TRBD2	few	CASSWSDGRESPDTQYF	TGCGCCAGCAGCTGGTCGGACGGGAGGGAATCGCCAGATACGCAGTATTTT
TRBV3-1	TRBJ1-2	-	-	CASSAGIRYGYTF	TGTGCCAGCAGCGCAGGGATCCGCTATGGCTACACCTTC
TRBV7-2	TRBJ2-7	-	few	CASSFSLTNRDEQYF	TGTGCCAGCAGCTTTTCTCTCACGAACCGGGACGAGCAGTACTTC
TRBV6-1	TRBJ1-5	TRBD1	-	CATWRGTGSSNQPQHF	TGTGCCACCTGGAGGGGGACAGGATCGTCTAATCAGCCCCAGCATTTT
TRBV5-1	TRBJ2-1	-	few	CASSFGATDEQFF	TGCGCCAGCAGCTTTGGGGCAACCGATGAGCAGTTCTTC
TRBV4-1	TRBJ2-5	TRBD1	few	CASSQETGEETQYF	TGCGCCAGCAGCCAAGAAACAGGGGAAGAGACCCAGTACTTC
TRBV12-3/TRBV12-4	TRBJ1-5	-	-	CASGRQFNQPQHF	TGTGCCAGCGGGAGACAGTTCAATCAGCCCCAGCATTTT
TRBV29-1	TRBJ2-7	-	-	CSVEDPGSGTYEQYF	TGCAGCGTTGAAGATCCAGGGAGTGGGACCTACGAGCAGTACTTC
TRBV7-3	TRBJ2-2	-	-	CASSLTFGTGELFF	TGTGCCAGCAGCTTAACGTTCGGGACCGGGGAGCTGTTTTTT
TRBV6-5	TRBJ2-1	-	-	CASRPGQLLYNEQFF	TGTGCCAGCAGGCCCGGACAGCTTCTCTACAATGAGCAGTTCTTC
TRBV24-1	TRBJ2-1	TRBD1	-	CATSAPDRAAYNEQFF	TGTGCCACCAGTGCCCCGGACAGGGCGGCCTACAATGAGCAGTTCTTC
TRBV7-3	TRBJ2-1	TRBD2	-	CASSRFGGAESNEQFF	TGTGCCAGCAGCCGATTCGGGGGGGCAGAAAGCAATGAGCAGTTCTTC
TRBV12-3/TRBV12-4	TRBJ2-3	-	-	CASSLAHRATGPTTAPDTQYF	TGTGCCAGCAGTTTAGCGCACCGAGCGACCGGTCCAACAACCGCCCCAGATACGCAGTATTTT